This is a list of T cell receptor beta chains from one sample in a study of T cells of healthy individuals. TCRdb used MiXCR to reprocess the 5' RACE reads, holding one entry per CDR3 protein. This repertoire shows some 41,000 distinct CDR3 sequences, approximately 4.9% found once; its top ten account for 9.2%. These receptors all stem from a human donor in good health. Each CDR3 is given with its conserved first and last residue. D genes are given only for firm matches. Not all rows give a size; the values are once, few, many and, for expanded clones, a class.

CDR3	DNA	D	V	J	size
CASRSRDRGLDTEAFF	TGCGCCAGCAGGTCCCGGGACAGGGGGCTGGACACTGAAGCTTTCTTT	TRBD1	TRBV10-2	TRBJ1-1	many
CASSFWNRNTEAFF	TGTGCCAGCAGTTTTTGGAATAGGAACACTGAAGCTTTCTTT	NA	TRBV12-3/TRBV12-4	TRBJ1-1	NA
CASKDRGSYEQYF	TGTGCCAGCAAAGACAGGGGGTCCTACGAGCAGTACTTC	TRBD1	TRBV27	TRBJ2-7	many
CASRPPTDTQYF	TGTGCCAGCAGACCGCCCACAGATACGCAGTATTTT	NA	TRBV12-3/TRBV12-4	TRBJ2-3	many
CASSQEGPGLGTDTQYF	TGTGCCAGCAGCCAAGAGGGACCGGGACTAGGAACAGATACGCAGTATTTT	TRBD2	TRBV4-2	TRBJ2-3	many
CASLPTSGANVLTF	TGTGCCAGTCTTCCTACCTCTGGGGCCAACGTCCTGACTTTC	NA	TRBV6-1	TRBJ2-6	many
CASSLSIGTGCGGELFF	TGTGCCAGCAGTTTGAGTATCGGGACAGGGTGTGGCGGGGAGCTGTTTTTT	TRBD1	TRBV27	TRBJ2-2	once
CASSLSGGKSYEQYF	TGTGCCAGCTCCCTATCGGGGGGGAAGTCCTACGAGCAGTACTTC	TRBD2	TRBV18	TRBJ2-7	NA
CASRGTSGGNNEQFF	TGTGCCAGCAGAGGGACTAGCGGAGGGAACAATGAGCAGTTCTTC	TRBD2	TRBV6-6	TRBJ2-1	few
CASSHGFNPMNTEAFF	TGTGCCAGCAGCCACGGATTTAACCCAATGAACACTGAAGCTTTCTTT	NA	TRBV11-3	TRBJ1-1	NA
CASRLENTEAFF	TGTGCCAGCAGGTTGGAGAACACTGAAGCTTTCTTT	NA	TRBV12-3/TRBV12-4	TRBJ1-1	many
CASSLRGGNEQFF	TGTGCCAGCAGTTTACGTGGGGGTAATGAGCAGTTCTTC	NA	TRBV12-3/TRBV12-4	TRBJ2-1	many
CASSPLPTGNEQYF	TGTGCCAGCTCACCTCTTCCGACAGGGAACGAGCAGTACTTC	TRBD1	TRBV18	TRBJ2-7	few
CASSIVRSGANVLTF	TGTGCCAGTAGTATTGTCCGCTCTGGGGCCAACGTCCTGACTTTC	NA	TRBV19	TRBJ2-6	NA
CASFSNGYTF	TGTGCCAGCTTTTCGAATGGCTACACCTTC	NA	TRBV2	TRBJ1-2	NA
CASSLVGVVAGTPNTEAFF	TGTGCCAGCAGCTTAGTCGGCGTGGTAGCCGGGACACCGAACACTGAAGCTTTCTTT	NA	TRBV7-2	TRBJ1-1	many
CASSDGLAGSNEQFF	TGTGCCAGCAGTGACGGTCTAGCGGGTTCCAATGAGCAGTTCTTC	TRBD2	TRBV6-4	TRBJ2-1	many
CASSYTAGEQYF	TGTGCCAGCAGTTACACGGCGGGGGAGCAGTACTTC	NA	TRBV6-2/TRBV6-3	TRBJ2-7	many
CASSEWETVNTEAFF	TGTGCCAGCAGTGAATGGGAGACAGTGAACACTGAAGCTTTCTTT	NA	TRBV2	TRBJ1-1	many
CANTRQENTEAFF	TGTGCCAACACACGACAGGAGAACACTGAAGCTTTCTTT	NA	TRBV12-3/TRBV12-4	TRBJ1-1	NA
CASSTILAGLSYEQYF	TGTGCCAGCAGCACCATTCTAGCGGGCCTCTCCTACGAGCAGTACTTC	TRBD2	TRBV5-6	TRBJ2-7	many
CASSSPSGTGVGETQYF	TGTGCCAGCAGCTCTCCCTCCGGGACAGGGGTTGGAGAGACCCAGTACTTC	TRBD1	TRBV7-9	TRBJ2-5	many
CASSPQAGGYSNQPQHF	TGTGCCAGCAGTCCTCAAGCAGGTGGCTATAGCAATCAGCCCCAGCATTTT	NA	TRBV6-5	TRBJ1-5	many
CASLGATRDTQYF	TGTGCCAGCTTAGGGGCGACCAGGGATACGCAGTATTTT	NA	TRBV7-9	TRBJ2-3	many
CASSRTGLAGDETQYF	TGTGCCAGCTCACGAACGGGACTAGCGGGAGATGAGACCCAGTACTTC	TRBD2	TRBV18	TRBJ2-5	many
CSAFSGATGELFF	TGCAGCGCCTTTAGCGGGGCTACCGGGGAGCTGTTTTTT	TRBD2	TRBV29-1	TRBJ2-2	many
CSARDSLYGYTF	TGCAGTGCCAGGGACAGCCTCTATGGCTACACCTTC	TRBD1	TRBV20-1	TRBJ1-2	many
CARGQGRTGELFF	TGTGCTCGGGGACAGGGGCGGACCGGGGAGCTGTTTTTT	TRBD1	TRBV30	TRBJ2-2	few
CSASPSFRLSSGDTQYF	TGCAGTGCTAGCCCCTCCTTCAGACTTAGCTCGGGAGATACGCAGTATTTT	NA	TRBV20-1	TRBJ2-3	many
CASSEGTGGAETQYF	TGTGCCAGCAGTGAAGGGACAGGGGGCGCGGAGACCCAGTACTTC	TRBD1	TRBV6-1	TRBJ2-5	many
CASSLPGLAGYEQYF	TGTGCCAGCAGTCTACCGGGACTAGCGGGGTACGAGCAGTACTTC	TRBD2	TRBV6-2/TRBV6-3	TRBJ2-7	many
CAISEYPGNEQFF	TGTGCCATCAGTGAGTACCCAGGGAATGAGCAGTTCTTC	NA	TRBV10-3	TRBJ2-1	many
CASRRDTNTEAFF	TGTGCCAGCAGGAGGGACACGAACACTGAAGCTTTCTTT	NA	TRBV3-1	TRBJ1-1	many
CSARQGGGYNSPLHF	TGCAGTGCTAGACAGGGGGGAGGCTATAATTCACCCCTCCACTTT	TRBD1	TRBV20-1	TRBJ1-6	many
CASSQVATSVGTDTQYF	TGTGCCAGCAGCCAAGTGGCGACTAGCGTGGGCACAGATACGCAGTATTTT	TRBD2	TRBV3-1	TRBJ2-3	medium-sized
CASSSAGGRAEAFF	TGTGCCAGCAGTTCCGCAGGGGGTCGGGCTGAAGCTTTCTTT	TRBD1	TRBV6-5	TRBJ1-1	many
CASSFRDRWRDSPLHF	TGTGCCAGCAGTTTCCGGGACAGATGGCGCGATTCACCCCTCCACTTT	TRBD1	TRBV6-5	TRBJ1-6	many
CATSDPTNWGDTQYF	TGTGCCACCAGTGACCCCACTAACTGGGGGGATACGCAGTATTTT	NA	TRBV24-1	TRBJ2-3	NA
CASSQGTGDTGELFF	TGTGCCAGCAGCCAGGGGACAGGGGACACCGGGGAGCTGTTTTTT	TRBD1	TRBV4-2	TRBJ2-2	many
CASSPRRSGADTQYF	TGTGCCAGCTCACCCCGGAGGAGCGGGGCAGATACGCAGTATTTT	TRBD2	TRBV18	TRBJ2-3	many
CSARDTGQGHYGYTF	TGCAGTGCTAGAGATACAGGGCAGGGACACTATGGCTACACCTTC	NA	TRBV20-1	TRBJ1-2	NA
CASRDRDFTEAFF	TGTGCCAGCCGGGACAGGGACTTCACTGAAGCTTTCTTT	TRBD1	TRBV6-2/TRBV6-3	TRBJ1-1	many
CASSKFSQPQHF	TGTGCCAGCAGTAAGTTTTCCCAGCCCCAGCATTTT	NA	TRBV6-6	TRBJ1-5	many
CASSFGSSYNEQFF	TGCGCCAGCAGCTTTGGGAGCTCCTACAATGAGCAGTTCTTC	NA	TRBV5-1	TRBJ2-1	many
CASSLVPGGTDTQYF	TGTGCCAGCAGCTTAGTCCCGGGAGGCACAGATACGCAGTATTTT	NA	TRBV7-8	TRBJ2-3	few
CASSVGGGIQYF	TGTGCCAGCAGCGTAGGCGGCGGGATTCAGTACTTC	NA	TRBV9	TRBJ2-4	few
CASRGTVNQPQHF	TGTGCCAGTAGGGGGACGGTCAATCAGCCCCAGCATTTT	NA	TRBV19	TRBJ1-5	many
CATLDLVSYEQYF	TGTGCCACCTTAGACTTGGTCTCCTACGAGCAGTACTTC	NA	TRBV27	TRBJ2-7	few